The entry below gives a single T cell receptor (beta chain) sequence along with its context. What it binds is unknown. The data stem from a study of T cell responses to AZD1222 COVID-19 vaccine. Overall study results and limits: Females outnumbered males among donors, who were mostly white British; clonal diversity was possibly underestimated.

The table came from immunoSEQ multiplex PCR; TCRdb's copy has only in-frame clones and leaves some out. The data show 75,000 to 100,000 clones, with around 94% seen just once and roughly an eighth held by the top ten. Trimming took 4 bases from V and 6 from J; bases not matched to a gene: 13. Germline lookup yields CDR1 SGHDT and CDR2 YYEEEE. The CDR3 consists of 16 residues. The receptor comes from an adult in good health. Here the sequenced sample was peripheral blood, taken on day 0 of AZD1222 vaccination. The chain recombines TRBV5-6 with TRBJ1-5; 7 bases agree with TRBD1. DNA of the CDR3: TGTGCCAGCAGCCAGGGGCCAGCGACAGGGATTCAGCCCCAGCATTTT. Amino acids: CASSQGPATGIQPQHF.